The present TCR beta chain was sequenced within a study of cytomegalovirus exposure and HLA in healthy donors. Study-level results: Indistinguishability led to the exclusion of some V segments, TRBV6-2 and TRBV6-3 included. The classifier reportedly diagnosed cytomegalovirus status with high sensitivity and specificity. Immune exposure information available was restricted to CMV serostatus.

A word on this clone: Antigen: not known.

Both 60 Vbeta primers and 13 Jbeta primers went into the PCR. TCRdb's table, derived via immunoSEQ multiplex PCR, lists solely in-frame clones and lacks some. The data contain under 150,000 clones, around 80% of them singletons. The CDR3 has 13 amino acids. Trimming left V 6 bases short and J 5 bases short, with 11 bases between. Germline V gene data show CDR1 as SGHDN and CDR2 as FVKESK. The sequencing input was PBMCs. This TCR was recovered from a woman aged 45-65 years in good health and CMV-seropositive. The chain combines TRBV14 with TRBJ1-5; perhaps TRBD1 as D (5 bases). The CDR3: CASSRGGYQPQHF. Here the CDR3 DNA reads TGTGCCAGCAGTCGGGGGGGGTATCAGCCCCAGCATTTT.